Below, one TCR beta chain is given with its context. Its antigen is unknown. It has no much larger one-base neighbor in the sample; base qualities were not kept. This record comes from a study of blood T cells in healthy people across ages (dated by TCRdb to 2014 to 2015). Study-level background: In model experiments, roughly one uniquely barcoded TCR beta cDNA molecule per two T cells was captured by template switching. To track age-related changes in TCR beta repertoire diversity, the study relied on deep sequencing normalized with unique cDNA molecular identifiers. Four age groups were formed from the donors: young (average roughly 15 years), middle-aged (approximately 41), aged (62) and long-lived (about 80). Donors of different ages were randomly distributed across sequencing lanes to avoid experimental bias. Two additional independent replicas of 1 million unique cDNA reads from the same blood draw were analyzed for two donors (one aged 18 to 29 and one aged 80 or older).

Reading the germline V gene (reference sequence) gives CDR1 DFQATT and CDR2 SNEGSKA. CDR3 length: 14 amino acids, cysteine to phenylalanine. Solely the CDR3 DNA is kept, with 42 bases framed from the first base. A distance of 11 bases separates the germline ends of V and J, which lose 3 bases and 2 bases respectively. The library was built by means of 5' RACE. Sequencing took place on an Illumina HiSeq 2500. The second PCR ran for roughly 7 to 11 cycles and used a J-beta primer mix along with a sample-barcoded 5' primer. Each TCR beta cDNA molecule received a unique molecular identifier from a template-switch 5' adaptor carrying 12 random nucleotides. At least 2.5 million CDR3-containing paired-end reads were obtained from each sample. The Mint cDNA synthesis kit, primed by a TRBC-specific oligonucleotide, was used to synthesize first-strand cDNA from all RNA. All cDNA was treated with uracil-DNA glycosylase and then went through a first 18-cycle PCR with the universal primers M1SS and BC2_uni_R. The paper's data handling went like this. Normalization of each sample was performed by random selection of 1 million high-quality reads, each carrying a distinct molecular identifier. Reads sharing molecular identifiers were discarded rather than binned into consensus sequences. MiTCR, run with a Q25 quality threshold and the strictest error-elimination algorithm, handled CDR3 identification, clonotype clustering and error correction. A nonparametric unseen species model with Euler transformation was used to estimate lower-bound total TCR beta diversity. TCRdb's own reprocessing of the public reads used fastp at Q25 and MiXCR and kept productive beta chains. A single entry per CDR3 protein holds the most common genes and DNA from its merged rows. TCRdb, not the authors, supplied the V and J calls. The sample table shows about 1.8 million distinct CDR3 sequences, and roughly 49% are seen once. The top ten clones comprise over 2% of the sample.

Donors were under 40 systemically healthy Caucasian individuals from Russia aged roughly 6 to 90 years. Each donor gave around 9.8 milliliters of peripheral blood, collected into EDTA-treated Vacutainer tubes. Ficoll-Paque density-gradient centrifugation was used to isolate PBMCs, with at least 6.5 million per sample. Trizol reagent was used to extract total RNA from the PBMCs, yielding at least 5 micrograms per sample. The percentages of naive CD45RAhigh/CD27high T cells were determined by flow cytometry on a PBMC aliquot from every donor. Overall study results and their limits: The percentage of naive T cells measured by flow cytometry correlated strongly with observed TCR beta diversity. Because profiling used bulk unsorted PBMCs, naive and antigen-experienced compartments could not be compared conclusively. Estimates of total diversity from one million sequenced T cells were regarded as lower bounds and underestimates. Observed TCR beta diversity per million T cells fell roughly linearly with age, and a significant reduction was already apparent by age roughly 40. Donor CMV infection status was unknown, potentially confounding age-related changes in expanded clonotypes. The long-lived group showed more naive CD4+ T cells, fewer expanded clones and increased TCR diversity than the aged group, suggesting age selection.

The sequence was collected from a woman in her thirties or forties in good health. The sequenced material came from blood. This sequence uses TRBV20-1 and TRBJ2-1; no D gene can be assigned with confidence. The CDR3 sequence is CSASTPGPYNEQFF. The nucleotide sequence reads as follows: TGCAGTGCTAGCACGCCTGGACCCTACAATGAGCAGTTCTTC.